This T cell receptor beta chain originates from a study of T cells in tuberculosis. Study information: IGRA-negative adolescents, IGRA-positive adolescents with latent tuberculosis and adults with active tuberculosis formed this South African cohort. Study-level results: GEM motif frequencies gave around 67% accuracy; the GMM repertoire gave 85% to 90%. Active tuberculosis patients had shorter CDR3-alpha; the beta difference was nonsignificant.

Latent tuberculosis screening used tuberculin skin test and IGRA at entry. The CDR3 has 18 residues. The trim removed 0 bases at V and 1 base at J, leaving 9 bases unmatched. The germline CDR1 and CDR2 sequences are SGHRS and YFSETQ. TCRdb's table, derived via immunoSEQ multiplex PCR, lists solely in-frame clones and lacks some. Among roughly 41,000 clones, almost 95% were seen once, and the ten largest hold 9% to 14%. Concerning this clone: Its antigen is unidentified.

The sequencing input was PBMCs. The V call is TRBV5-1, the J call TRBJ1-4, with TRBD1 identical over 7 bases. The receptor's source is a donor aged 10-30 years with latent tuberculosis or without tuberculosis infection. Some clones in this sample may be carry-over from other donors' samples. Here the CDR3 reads CASSLVGGRTLTNEKLFF. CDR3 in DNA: TGCGCCAGCAGCTTGGTAGGGGGCAGGACCTTAACTAATGAAAAACTGTTTTTT.